These 4 T cell receptor beta chains were sequenced from one sample in a study of cytomegalovirus exposure and HLA in healthy donors. The repertoire was sequenced with immunoSEQ multiplex PCR; TCRdb's copy has only in-frame clones and lacks some. The profile shows under 250,000 clones, around 86% of them singletons. Sequenced material: PBMCs. These TCRs come from a woman younger than 30 in good health and CMV-seropositive.

This chain uses TRBV11-2 with TRBJ2-7, with 7 bases aligning to TRBD1. Germline CDR1 reads SGHAT; CDR2 reads FQNNGV. J gave up 3 bases and V 1 base, and 6 bases lay outside the gene matches. The CDR3 runs to 15 residues. CDR3 sequence: CASSLVSGGGYEQYF. CDR3 coding DNA: TGTGCCAGCAGCTTAGTATCAGGGGGTGGCTACGAGCAGTACTTC.

The chain uses TRBV5-4 and TRBJ2-7; D may be TRBD2 (6 bases). CDR3 length equals 15 residues. The V end lost 0 bases, the J end lost 4 bases, and 14 bases lay between the germline ends. The germline V gene encodes CDR1 SGHNT and CDR2 YYREEE (reference sequence). The CDR3: CASSLGGTATYEQYF. Here the CDR3 DNA reads TGTGCCAGCAGCTTGGGCGGGACGGCGACTTACGAGCAGTACTTC.

The gene calls are TRBV28 and TRBJ1-2, with no clear D. From germline, CDR1 is MDHEN and CDR2 SYDVKM. V gave up 3 bases and J gave up 3 bases, with 11 bases separating them. This CDR3 spans 14 amino acids. CDR3 sequence: CASSLGRSYYGYTF. CDR3 in DNA: TGTGCCAGCAGTTTGGGCAGATCGTACTATGGCTACACCTTC.

This clone has a handful of counts. The chain joins TRBV5-1 to TRBJ1-4, with a tentative D call TRBD1 (5 bases). The germline gives CDR1 SGHRS, CDR2 YFSETQ. V lost 7 bases and J lost 3, with 10 bases in between. CDR3 size: 13 residues. CDR3 coding DNA: TGCGCCAGCCGCGGGACCTCTAATGAAAAACTGTTTTTT. This codes for CASRGTSNEKLFF.